The 32 T cell receptor beta chains reported below all come from one sample, sequenced in a study of Ad26.COV2.S vaccination and SARS-CoV-2 variants. The sample's treatment: about 20 received Ad26.COV2.S at low or high dose, single or two shots; about 5 received placebo; per-sample allocation not given. Specimens were obtained on day 63 following the first vaccine or placebo injection. Clones were sequenced by immunoSEQ multiplex PCR, and TCRdb holds only the in-frame ones, with some missing. The sample yields around 250,000 clones, around 85% seen once. The source was peripheral blood, collected in a trial of Ad26.COV2.S vaccine versus placebo. Receptor source: a person between 18 and 59 years old who received the Ad26.COV2.S COVID-19 vaccine or a placebo.

The V call is TRBV9, the J call TRBJ1-2, with 8 bases lining up with TRBD1. CDR1 and CDR2 from the germline V gene are SGDLS and YYNGEE. The CDR3 is made up of 16 amino acids. Trimming at V came to 2 bases and at J to 6 bases, leaving 12 bases not matched to a gene. The CDR3 is CASSVSGTGGNNGYTF. CDR3 in DNA: TGTGCCAGCAGCGTGTCCGGGACAGGAGGCAACAATGGCTACACCTTC.

The chain has TRBV19 and TRBJ1-6, with a possible D match to TRBD1 (6 bases). The CDR3 has 16 residues. Trimming removed 4 bases from V and 3 bases from J, with 13 bases in between. Germline CDR1 and CDR2: LNHDA and SQIVND (reference sequence). This CDR3 is CASSRRTEVYNSPLHF. Written as DNA, the CDR3 is TGTGCCAGTAGTAGGAGGACAGAAGTCTATAATTCACCCCTCCACTTT.

The genes are TRBV5-1 and TRBJ2-2; 9 bases line up with TRBD1. The CDR3 loop spans 16 amino acids. Germline V gene data show CDR1 as SGHRS and CDR2 as YFSETQ. Unmatched junction bases numbered 6, after V lost 2 bases and J lost 4 bases. CDR3 sequence: CASSFSGQGTTGELFF. The CDR3 DNA is TGCGCCAGCAGCTTCTCTGGACAGGGGACCACCGGGGAGCTGTTTTTT.

The chain is built from TRBV27 and TRBJ2-3; a possible D gene is TRBD1 (6 bases). This CDR3 has 17 amino acids. Germline lookup yields CDR1 MNHEY and CDR2 SMNVEV (reference sequence). Trimming took 2 bases from V and 2 from J, leaving 17 bases between them. CDR3 sequence reads: CASSLRRTVRNTDTQYF. The CDR3, as DNA: TGTGCCAGCAGTTTACGAAGGACAGTCCGAAACACAGATACGCAGTATTTT.

The sample holds one count of this clone. The CDR3 sequence is CASSLQADRTEAFF. The CDR3 DNA is TGTGCCAGCAGCTTACAAGCGGACAGGACGGAGGCTTTCTTT. The chain has TRBV7-9 and TRBJ1-1; 7 bases agree with TRBD1. Trimming cost V 2 bases and J 11 bases; bases outside gene matches: 11. CDR3 length equals 14 residues. CDR1 is SEHNR and CDR2 is FQNEAQ in the germline V gene (reference sequence).

The J gene is TRBJ2-7, the V gene TRBV11-1; 7 bases fit TRBD1. This CDR3 region has 14 residues. CDR1 is SGHAT and CDR2 is FQDESV in the germline V gene (reference sequence). V was clipped by 5 bases and J by 0 bases; unmatched bases: 4. The CDR3 coding sequence is TGTGCCAGCAGCCACAGGGGACCCTCCTACGAGCAGTACTTC. This gives the protein CASSHRGPSYEQYF.

This chain joins TRBV7-3 and TRBJ2-2; 8 bases map to TRBD2. The germline V gene has CDR1 SGHTA and CDR2 FQGTGA. The CDR3 is 14 residues long. V dropped 4 bases and J dropped 9; count of bases not matched to a gene: 7. The CDR3 loop reads CASSSTGGPRELFF. The CDR3, as DNA: TGTGCCAGCAGCTCGACGGGGGGGCCCCGGGAGCTGTTTTTT.

J is TRBJ1-6 and V is TRBV11-1; the D is unclear. CDR1 SGHAT and CDR2 FQDESV come from the germline V gene (reference sequence). The CDR3 has 14 amino acids. Trimming left V 5 bases short and J 7 bases short, with 12 bases between. The CDR3: CASSPTVFNSPLHF. The CDR3 bases are TGTGCCAGCAGCCCGACCGTATTCAATTCACCCCTCCACTTT.

This chain connects TRBV18 to TRBJ1-5, with D perhaps TRBD1 (5 bases). V was cut by 3 bases and J by 5 bases, with 14 bases left in between. Germline V gene sequence: CDR1 KGHSH, CDR2 LQKENI. The CDR3 contains 15 residues. The CDR3 reads CASSPTGVPHQPQHF. In DNA form, the CDR3 reads TGTGCCAGCTCACCTACGGGGGTGCCCCATCAGCCCCAGCATTTT. The full variable domain, completed using reference TRBV18 and TRBJ1-5, is NAGVMQNPRHLVRRRGQEARLRCSPMKGHSHVYWYRQLPEEGLKFMVYLQKENIIDESGMPKERFSAEFPKEGPSILRIQQVVRGDSAAYFCASSPTGVPHQPQHFGDGTRLSIL.

The chain uses TRBV25-1 and TRBJ1-2; D gene ambiguous. CDR1 is MGHDK and CDR2 is SYGVNS in the germline V gene. The CDR3 has 15 residues. Deletions cut 3 bases from V and 3 bases from J, with 14 bases between. The CDR3 sequence: CASSDVGNLDYGYTF. CDR3 in DNA: TGTGCCAGCAGTGATGTCGGGAATCTGGACTATGGCTACACCTTC.

The chain uses TRBV27 and TRBJ2-1, with 9 bases lining up with TRBD2. Germline CDR1 MNHEY, CDR2 SMNVEV (reference sequence). The CDR3 has 15 amino acids. Unmatched junction bases numbered 5, after V lost 3 bases and J lost 5 bases. The CDR3 sequence is CASSFVVAGDNEQFF. The CDR3 region has the DNA TGTGCCAGCAGTTTCGTAGTAGCGGGGGACAATGAGCAGTTCTTC.

The rearrangement uses TRBV6-1 and TRBJ2-3; possible D gene TRBD2, 5 bases. Germline CDR1 is MNHNS and CDR2 is SASEGT. The V and J ends lost 3 bases and 1 base respectively, with 14 bases between them. The CDR3 contains 16 residues. CDR3 nucleotide sequence: TGTGCCAGCAGTGATGAGGGAGTGACTCGCACAGATACGCAGTATTTT. Its translation: CASSDEGVTRTDTQYF.

V is TRBV6-2 or TRBV6-3 and J is TRBJ1-1; TRBD1 matches 10 bases. With 6 bases clipped from V and 3 bases from J, the junction kept 7 bases outside the gene matches. The CDR3 spans 15 residues. Germline CDR1 MNHEY, CDR2 SVGEGT. The CDR3 DNA is TGTGCCAGCAGCCCATTGGGACAGGGGCACACTGAAGCTTTCTTT. This gives the protein CASSPLGQGHTEAFF.

The chain uses TRBV4-2 and TRBJ1-2; D unclear. Germline-derived CDR1 and CDR2 are LGHNA and YNFKEQ. Trimming cost V 0 bases and J 8 bases, with 4 bases left between them. The CDR3 length is 11 residues. The CDR3 loop reads CASSQDWGYTF. The CDR3 region has the DNA TGTGCCAGCAGCCAAGATTGGGGCTACACCTTC.

V and J are TRBV7-2 and TRBJ2-7; D possibly corresponds to TRBD1 (6 bases). Between the trimmed V and J ends, which lost 0 bases and 7 bases, there was a span of 16 bases. The V gene's germline CDR1 is SGHTA and CDR2 FQGNSA. CDR3 length equals 15 residues. The CDR3 DNA is TGTGCCAGCAGCTTAGCGTCAGGGGCAAGTAGGGAGCAGTACTTC. Translation gives CASSLASGASREQYF. Looking up the rest from reference TRBV7-2 and TRBJ2-7 gives the full variable domain: GAGVSQSPSNKVTEKGKDVELRCDPISGHTALYWYRQSLGQGLEFLIYFQGNSAPDKSGLPSDRFSAERTGGSVSTLTIQRTQQEDSAVYLCASSLASGASREQYFGPGTRLTVT.

This chain connects TRBV6-2 or TRBV6-3 to TRBJ2-3, with TRBD2 matching over 8 bases. Trimming removed 5 bases from V and 2 bases from J; junction bases left unmatched: 9. Germline CDR1 and CDR2: MNHEY and SVGEGT. The CDR3 covers 16 residues. The CDR3 DNA reads as TGTGCCAGCAGTCGTGGGGTGCGGGGGGACACAGATACGCAGTATTTT. It specifies CASSRGVRGDTDTQYF.

The genes are TRBV6-2 or TRBV6-3 and TRBJ2-3, with TRBD2 matching 11 bases. CDR3 length: 16 residues. The V segment lost 5 bases and the J segment 4 bases; nucleotides outside the gene matches: 8. Germline V gives CDR1 MNHEY, CDR2 SVGEGT. CDR3: CASSSRLAGTSDTQYF. The CDR3 nucleotides are TGTGCCAGCAGTAGCCGACTAGCGGGAACTTCAGATACGCAGTATTTT.

The J gene is TRBJ2-3, the V gene TRBV10-3; 8 positions agree with TRBD2. Germline-derived CDR1 and CDR2 are ENHRY and SYGVKD. CDR3 size: 15 residues. V shed 6 bases, J shed 0 bases, and the junction held 5 bases outside the gene matches. The CDR3 DNA reads as TGTGCCATCAGCCGCGGGGGGACTAGCACAGATACGCAGTATTTT. This sequence encodes CAISRGGTSTDTQYF.

This clone appeared once. V and J are TRBV19 and TRBJ2-1, with TRBD1 matching 7 bases. The junction had 14 bases not matched to a gene; V was cut back by 5 bases and J by 4 bases. From germline, CDR1 is LNHDA and CDR2 SQIVND (reference sequence). The CDR3 is made up of 17 amino acids. The CDR3 nucleotides read TGTGCCAGTAGTCTAGGACAGATACAGGGGTATTACAATGAGCAGTTCTTC. Translated, it gives CASSLGQIQGYYNEQFF.

The genes are TRBV19 and TRBJ2-3; D may be TRBD1 or TRBD2 (5 bases each). Germline V gene sequence: CDR1 LNHDA, CDR2 SQIVND (reference sequence). Trimming pared 8 bases from V and 1 base from J, leaving 19 bases between. The CDR3 has 16 residues. The CDR3 protein is CASRPRGVRGTDTQYF. Here the CDR3 DNA reads TGTGCCAGTCGACCTCGAGGGGTCCGGGGCACAGATACGCAGTATTTT.

The J gene is TRBJ2-3, the V gene TRBV6-2 or TRBV6-3, with 13 nucleotides matching TRBD2. Unmatched junction bases numbered 10, after V lost 7 bases and J lost 0 bases. Germline lookup yields CDR1 MNHEY and CDR2 SVGEGT. This CDR3 is built from 18 residues. In nucleotides, the CDR3 is TGTGCCAGCACCCCCGGGACTAGCGGGGTGTTCAGCACAGATACGCAGTATTTT. The encoded protein is CASTPGTSGVFSTDTQYF.

This clone was picked up many times. The chain carries TRBV7-2 and TRBJ2-3; 10 bases are a match to TRBD2. CDR1 and CDR2 (germline): SGHTA, FQGNSA. V gave up 1 base and J gave up 2 bases; unmatched junction bases: 9. This CDR3 is built from 18 residues. For the CDR3, the DNA is TGTGCCAGCAGCTTAGTTTCTAGCGGGGGAGGTGACACAGATACGCAGTATTTT. Its protein is CASSLVSSGGGDTDTQYF.

This clone was observed a few times. The chain links TRBV7-2 to TRBJ1-6, with TRBD1 as a possible D gene (6 bases). The CDR3 extends over 12 amino acids. The germline V gene encodes CDR1 SGHTA and CDR2 FQGNSA. V shed 0 bases and J shed 17 bases, with 11 bases lying between them. The CDR3 DNA reads as TGTGCCAGCAGCTTAGCGGAGGGGGGGATCCACTTT. The encoded protein is CASSLAEGGIHF.

The chain has TRBV27 and TRBJ1-2, with TRBD1 identical over 8 bases. Germline V gene data show CDR1 as MNHEY and CDR2 as SMNVEV (reference sequence). With V trimmed by 8 bases and J by 11 bases, 19 bases remained unmatched. The length of the CDR3 is 15 residues. Here the CDR3 reads CASFSPFLDRAGYTF. CDR3 nucleotides: TGTGCCAGCTTTTCCCCCTTCCTGGACAGGGCTGGATACACCTTC.

The sample holds one count of this clone. The J gene is TRBJ1-2, the V gene TRBV6-2 or TRBV6-3; D is uncertain. The CDR3 contains 16 residues. V was shortened by 4 bases and J by 3 bases, with 18 bases between the two germline ends. Germline V gives CDR1 MNHEY, CDR2 SVGEGT. The CDR3 DNA is TGTGCCAGCAGTTCCTCCGACGGTGACTATTACTATGGCTACACCTTC. Its protein product is CASSSSDGDYYYGYTF.

The chain has TRBV6-2 or TRBV6-3 and TRBJ2-1; 15 positions agree with TRBD2. The CDR3 runs 15 residues. Per germline, CDR1 MNHEY and CDR2 SVGEGT. Trimming removed 3 bases from V and 10 bases from J; junction bases left unmatched: 4. The CDR3 DNA reads as TGTGCCAGCAGTTATAGCGGACTAGCGGGAGGGGAGCAGTTCTTC. Its translation: CASSYSGLAGGEQFF.

The chain couples TRBV9 to TRBJ2-1, with 8 bases fitting TRBD1. The V gene end was trimmed by 3 bases and the J gene end by 6 bases; junction bases not matched to a gene: 5. This CDR3 region has 14 residues. Germline V gene lookup returns CDR1 SGDLS and CDR2 YYNGEE. The CDR3 region is CASSDGTGGNEQFF. In DNA form, the CDR3 reads TGTGCCAGCAGCGACGGGACAGGAGGCAATGAGCAGTTCTTC.

The rearrangement links TRBV7-2 to TRBJ2-5; 8 bases align to TRBD1. The CDR3 is made up of 16 amino acids. CDR1 is SGHTA and CDR2 is FQGNSA in the germline V gene. V lost 6 bases and J lost 2; bases outside the gene matches: 11. CDR3 amino acids: CASREHRGSLQETQYF. The CDR3 coding sequence is TGTGCCAGCAGGGAGCACAGGGGGTCACTTCAAGAGACCCAGTACTTC. The full variable domain, rest sourced from reference TRBV7-2 and TRBJ2-5, is GAGVSQSPSNKVTEKGKDVELRCDPISGHTALYWYRQSLGQGLEFLIYFQGNSAPDKSGLPSDRFSAERTGGSVSTLTIQRTQQEDSAVYLCASREHRGSLQETQYFGPGTRLLVL.

This clone was observed a few times. The chain joins TRBV5-5 to TRBJ1-2, with a tentative D call TRBD1 (5 bases). Deletions cut 1 base from V and 8 bases from J, with 9 bases between. CDR3 length: 12 residues. CDR1 and CDR2 from the germline V gene are SGHKS and YYEKEE (reference sequence). CDR3 DNA sequence: TGTGCCAGCAGCTTGTACCGGGACGGCTACACCTTC. Its protein is CASSLYRDGYTF.

The V gene is TRBV25-1, the J gene TRBJ2-2, with D possibly matching TRBD1 (6 bases). CDR3 length: 15 amino acids. The V end lost 4 bases, the J end lost 4 bases, and 13 bases lay between the germline ends. CDR1 and CDR2 (germline): MGHDK, SYGVNS. CDR3 in amino acids: CASSGAGDLTGELFF. DNA for the CDR3: TGTGCCAGCAGTGGTGCAGGGGACCTCACCGGGGAGCTGTTTTTT.

The chain has TRBV4-1 and TRBJ2-7; D is tentatively TRBD1 or TRBD2 (6 bases each). V was clipped by 1 base and J by 1 base, with 11 bases between them. CDR3 length: 15 residues. In germline, CDR1 is MGHRA, CDR2 YSYEKL. The CDR3 DNA is TGCGCCAGCAGCCAAGGTCGGGGGCGATCCTACGAGCAGTACTTC. Residues: CASSQGRGRSYEQYF.

The rearrangement uses TRBV5-1 and TRBJ1-2; D uncertain. Trimming removed 1 base from V and 2 bases from J, with 6 bases in between. The CDR3 sequence is 13 residues long. From germline, CDR1 is SGHRS and CDR2 YFSETQ. Here the CDR3 DNA reads TGCGCCAGCAGCTTGTCGGGAAACTATGGCTACACCTTC. Its protein product is CASSLSGNYGYTF.